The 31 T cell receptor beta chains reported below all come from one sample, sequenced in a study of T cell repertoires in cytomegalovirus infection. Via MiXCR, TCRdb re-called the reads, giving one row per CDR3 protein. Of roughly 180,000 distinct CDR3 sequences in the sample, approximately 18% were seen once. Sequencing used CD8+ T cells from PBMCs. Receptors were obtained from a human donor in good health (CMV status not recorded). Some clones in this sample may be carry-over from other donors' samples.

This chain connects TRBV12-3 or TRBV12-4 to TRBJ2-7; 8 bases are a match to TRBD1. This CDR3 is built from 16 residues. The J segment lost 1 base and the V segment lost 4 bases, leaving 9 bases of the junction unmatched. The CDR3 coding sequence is TGTGCCAGCAGTTCCACCACCGGGACAGGATCCTACGAGCAGTACTTC. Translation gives CASSSTTGTGSYEQYF.

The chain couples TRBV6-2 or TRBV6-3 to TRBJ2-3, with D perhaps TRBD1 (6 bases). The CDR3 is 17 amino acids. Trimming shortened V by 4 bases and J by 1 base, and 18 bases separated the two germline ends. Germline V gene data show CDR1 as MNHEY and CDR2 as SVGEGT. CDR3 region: CASSSPSGALGTDTQYF. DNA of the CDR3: TGTGCCAGCAGTTCCCCATCAGGGGCATTGGGCACAGATACGCAGTATTTT.

CDR3 nucleotides: TGTGCCAGCATCGGACAGGAAAAGAACACTGAAGCTTTCTTT. This codes for CASIGQEKNTEAFF. The V call is TRBV6-1, the J call TRBJ1-1; 7 bases are a match to TRBD1. After removal of 7 bases from V and 1 base from J, the junction contained 6 bases not matched to a gene. The CDR3 is 14 residues long. CDR1 MNHNS and CDR2 SASEGT come from the germline V gene.

The CDR3 bases are TGCAGTGCTAGAGATGCCCTTTCCAATGGCAATCAGCCCCAGCATTTT. Translation gives CSARDALSNGNQPQHF. The rearrangement joins TRBV20-1 to TRBJ1-5; D remains unclear. The CDR3 spans 16 residues. CDR1 and CDR2 from the germline V gene are DFQATT and SNEGSKA (reference sequence). V lost 0 bases and J 2 bases, leaving 14 bases between the germline ends.

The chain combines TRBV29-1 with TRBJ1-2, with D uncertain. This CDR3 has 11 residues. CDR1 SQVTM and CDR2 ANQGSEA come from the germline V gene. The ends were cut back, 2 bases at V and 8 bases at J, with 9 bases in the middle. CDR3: CSVEQRMGYTF. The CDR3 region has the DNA TGCAGCGTTGAACAGCGTATGGGCTACACCTTC.

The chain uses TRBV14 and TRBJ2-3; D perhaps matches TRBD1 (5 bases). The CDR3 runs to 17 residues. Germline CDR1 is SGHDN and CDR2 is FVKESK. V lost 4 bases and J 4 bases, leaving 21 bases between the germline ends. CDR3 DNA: TGTGCCAGCAGCCTTATCTGGGGTTCGGACATCTCAGATACGCAGTATTTT. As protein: CASSLIWGSDISDTQYF.

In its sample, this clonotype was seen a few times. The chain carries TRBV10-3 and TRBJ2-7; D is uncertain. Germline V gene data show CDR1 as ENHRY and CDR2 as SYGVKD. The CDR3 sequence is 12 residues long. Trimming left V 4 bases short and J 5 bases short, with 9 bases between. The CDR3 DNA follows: TGTGCCATCAGTGGGATTAAGGACGAGCAGTACTTC. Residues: CAISGIKDEQYF.

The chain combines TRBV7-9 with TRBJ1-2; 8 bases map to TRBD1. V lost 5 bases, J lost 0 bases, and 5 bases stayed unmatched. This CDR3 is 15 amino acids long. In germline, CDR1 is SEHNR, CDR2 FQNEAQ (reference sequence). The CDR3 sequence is CASSAQQGANYGYTF. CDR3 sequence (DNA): TGTGCCAGCAGCGCCCAACAGGGGGCTAACTATGGCTACACCTTC.

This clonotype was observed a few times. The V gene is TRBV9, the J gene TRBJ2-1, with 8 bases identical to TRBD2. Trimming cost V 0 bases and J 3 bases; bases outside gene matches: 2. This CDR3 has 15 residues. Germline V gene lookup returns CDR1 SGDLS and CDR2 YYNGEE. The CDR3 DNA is TGTGCCAGCAGCGTAGGGAGCGGGGGCTACAATGAGCAGTTCTTC. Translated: CASSVGSGGYNEQFF.

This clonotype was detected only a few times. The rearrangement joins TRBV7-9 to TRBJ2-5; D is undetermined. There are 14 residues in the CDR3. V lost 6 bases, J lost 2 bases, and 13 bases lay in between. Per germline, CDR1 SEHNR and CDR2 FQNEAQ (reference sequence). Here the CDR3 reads CASSPNGEQETQYF. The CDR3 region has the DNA TGTGCCAGCAGTCCGAACGGAGAACAAGAGACCCAGTACTTC.

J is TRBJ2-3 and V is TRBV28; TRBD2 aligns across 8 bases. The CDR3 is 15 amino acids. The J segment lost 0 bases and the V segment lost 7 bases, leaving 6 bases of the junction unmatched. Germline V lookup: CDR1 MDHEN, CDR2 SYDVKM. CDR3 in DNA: TGTGCCAGCACTACCAGCGGGGGAAGCACAGATACGCAGTATTTT. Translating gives CASTTSGGSTDTQYF. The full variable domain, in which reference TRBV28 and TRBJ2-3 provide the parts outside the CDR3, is DVKVTQSSRYLVKRTGEKVFLECVQDMDHENMFWYRQDPGLGLRLIYFSYDVKMKEKGDIPEGYSVSREKKERFSLILESASTNQTSMYLCASTTSGGSTDTQYFGPGTRLTVL.

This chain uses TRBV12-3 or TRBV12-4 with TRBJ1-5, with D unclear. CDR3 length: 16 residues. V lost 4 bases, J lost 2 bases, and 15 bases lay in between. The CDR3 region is CASSSRPRSGNQPQHF. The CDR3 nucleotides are TGTGCCAGCAGTTCGAGACCTAGGTCAGGCAATCAGCCCCAGCATTTT.

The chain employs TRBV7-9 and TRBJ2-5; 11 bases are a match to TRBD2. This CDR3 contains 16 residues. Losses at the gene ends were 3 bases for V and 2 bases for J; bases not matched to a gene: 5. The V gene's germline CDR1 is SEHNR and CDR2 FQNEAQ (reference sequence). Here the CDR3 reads CASSFPGLAVQETQYF. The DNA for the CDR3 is TGTGCCAGCAGCTTTCCGGGACTAGCGGTTCAAGAGACCCAGTACTTC.

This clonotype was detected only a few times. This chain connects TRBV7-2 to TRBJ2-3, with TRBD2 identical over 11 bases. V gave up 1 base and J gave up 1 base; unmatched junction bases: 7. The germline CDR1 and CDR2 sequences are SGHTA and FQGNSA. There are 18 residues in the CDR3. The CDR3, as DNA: TGTGCCAGCAGCTTAGTTGTTAGCGGGGGGGGTCGCACAGATACGCAGTATTTT. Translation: CASSLVVSGGGRTDTQYF.

The CDR3, as DNA: TGTGCCAGCAGCTTAGGGGACCACAATCAGCCCCAGCATTTT. Its translation is CASSLGDHNQPQHF. This chain uses TRBV7-6 with TRBJ1-5; the D gene is possibly TRBD1 (5 bases). The CDR3 is 14 amino acids. V was cut by 1 base and J by 3 bases, with 7 bases left in between. Germline V gene sequence: CDR1 SGHVS, CDR2 FNYEAQ.

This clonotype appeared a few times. The CDR3 coding sequence is TGTGCCAGCAGCTTAGGGGCCGCTTTCTATGGCTACACCTTC. Amino acids: CASSLGAAFYGYTF. The chain carries TRBV7-9 and TRBJ1-2, with no clear D. CDR1 and CDR2 (germline): SEHNR, FQNEAQ (reference sequence). The CDR3 loop spans 14 amino acids. V gave up 1 base and J gave up 4 bases, with 10 bases separating them.

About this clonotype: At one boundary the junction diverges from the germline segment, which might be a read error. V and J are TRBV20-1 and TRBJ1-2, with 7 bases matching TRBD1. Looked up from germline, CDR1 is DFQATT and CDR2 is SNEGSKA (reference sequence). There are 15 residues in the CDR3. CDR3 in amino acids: CSVRPQDREAYGYTF. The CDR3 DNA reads TGCAGTGTTAGACCACAAGACAGGGAGGCCTATGGCTACACCTTC.

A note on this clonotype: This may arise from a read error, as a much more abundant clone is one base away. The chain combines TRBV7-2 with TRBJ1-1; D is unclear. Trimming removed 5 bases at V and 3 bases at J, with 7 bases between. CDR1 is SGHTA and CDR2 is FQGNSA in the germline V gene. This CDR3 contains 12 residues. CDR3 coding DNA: TGTGCCAGCAGCACTGCGTACACTGAAGCTTTCTTT. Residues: CASSTAYTEAFF.

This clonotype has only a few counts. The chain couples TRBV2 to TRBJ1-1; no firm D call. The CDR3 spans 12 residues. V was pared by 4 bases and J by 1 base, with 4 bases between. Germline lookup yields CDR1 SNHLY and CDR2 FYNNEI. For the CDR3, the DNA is TGTGCCAGCAGTGTGTGGAACACTGAAGCTTTCTTT. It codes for CASSVWNTEAFF.

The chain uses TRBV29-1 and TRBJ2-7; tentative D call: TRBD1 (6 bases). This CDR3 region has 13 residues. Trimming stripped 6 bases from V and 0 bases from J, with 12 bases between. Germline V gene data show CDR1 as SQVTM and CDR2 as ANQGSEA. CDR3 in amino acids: CSVIRTVSYEQYF. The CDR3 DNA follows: TGCAGCGTAATAAGGACAGTCTCCTACGAGCAGTACTTC.

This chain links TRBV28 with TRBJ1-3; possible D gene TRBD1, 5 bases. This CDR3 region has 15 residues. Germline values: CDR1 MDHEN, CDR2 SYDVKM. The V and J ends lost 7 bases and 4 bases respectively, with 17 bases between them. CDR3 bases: TGTGCCAGCAAGCCGGAGTCCAGGGAGGGAAACACCATATATTTT. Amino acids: CASKPESREGNTIYF. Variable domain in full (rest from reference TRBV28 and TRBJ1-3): DVKVTQSSRYLVKRTGEKVFLECVQDMDHENMFWYRQDPGLGLRLIYFSYDVKMKEKGDIPEGYSVSREKKERFSLILESASTNQTSMYLCASKPESREGNTIYFGEGSWLTVV.

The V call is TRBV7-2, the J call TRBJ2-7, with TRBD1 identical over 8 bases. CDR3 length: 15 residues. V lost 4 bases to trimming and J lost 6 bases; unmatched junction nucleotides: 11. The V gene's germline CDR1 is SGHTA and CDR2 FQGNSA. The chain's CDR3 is CASSSRQGLAGEQYF. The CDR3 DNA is TGTGCCAGCAGCTCGAGACAGGGGCTCGCTGGCGAGCAGTACTTC.

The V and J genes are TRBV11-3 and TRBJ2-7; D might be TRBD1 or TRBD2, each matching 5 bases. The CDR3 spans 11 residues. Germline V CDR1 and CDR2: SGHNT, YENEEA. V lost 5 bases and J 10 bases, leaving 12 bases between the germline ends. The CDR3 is CASSGGADQYF. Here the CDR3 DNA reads TGTGCCAGCAGCGGGGGTGCCGATCAGTACTTC.

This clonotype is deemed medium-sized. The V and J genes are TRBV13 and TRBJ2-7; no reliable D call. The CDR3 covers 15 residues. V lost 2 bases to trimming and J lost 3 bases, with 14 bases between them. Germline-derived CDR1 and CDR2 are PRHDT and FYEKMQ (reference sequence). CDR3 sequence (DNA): TGTGCCAGCAGCTTACCCGTTGCCCCAATCTACGAGCAGTACTTC. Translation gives CASSLPVAPIYEQYF. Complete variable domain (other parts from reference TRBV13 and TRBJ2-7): AAGVIQSPRHLIKEKRETATLKCYPIPRHDTVYWYQQGPGQDPQFLISFYEKMQSDKGSIPDRFSAQQFSDYHSELNMSSLELGDSALYFCASSLPVAPIYEQYFGPGTRLTVT.

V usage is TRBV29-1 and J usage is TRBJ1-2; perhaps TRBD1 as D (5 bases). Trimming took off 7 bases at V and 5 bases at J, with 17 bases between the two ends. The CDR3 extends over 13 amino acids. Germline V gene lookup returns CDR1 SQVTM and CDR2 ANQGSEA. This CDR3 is CSGRAQGEYGYTF. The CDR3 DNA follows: TGCAGCGGCCGGGCCCAGGGAGAATATGGCTACACCTTC.

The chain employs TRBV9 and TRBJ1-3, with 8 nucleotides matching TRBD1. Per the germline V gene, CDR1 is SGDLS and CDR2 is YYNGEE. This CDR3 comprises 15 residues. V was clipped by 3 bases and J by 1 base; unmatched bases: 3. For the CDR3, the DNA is TGTGCCAGCAGCGAGACAGGGGATTCTGGAAACACCATATATTTT. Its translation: CASSETGDSGNTIYF.

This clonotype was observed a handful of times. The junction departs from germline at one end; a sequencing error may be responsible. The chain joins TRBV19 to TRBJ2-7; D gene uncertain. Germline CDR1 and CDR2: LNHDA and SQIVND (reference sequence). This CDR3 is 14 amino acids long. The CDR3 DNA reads TGTGCCAGCGCGCCCCACTCTACCTCCCACGAGCAGTACTTC. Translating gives CASAPHSTSHEQYF.

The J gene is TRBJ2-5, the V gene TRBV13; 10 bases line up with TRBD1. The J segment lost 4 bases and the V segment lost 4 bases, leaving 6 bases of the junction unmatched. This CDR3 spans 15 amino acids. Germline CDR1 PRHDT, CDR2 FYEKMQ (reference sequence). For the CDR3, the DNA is TGTGCCAGCAGCTCCCCCGGGACAGGGGTAGAGACCCAGTACTTC. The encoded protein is CASSSPGTGVETQYF. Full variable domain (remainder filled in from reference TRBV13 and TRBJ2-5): AAGVIQSPRHLIKEKRETATLKCYPIPRHDTVYWYQQGPGQDPQFLISFYEKMQSDKGSIPDRFSAQQFSDYHSELNMSSLELGDSALYFCASSSPGTGVETQYFGPGTRLLVL.

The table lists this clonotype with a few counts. The CDR3 DNA is TGTGCCAGCAGTACTTCACCCACTCACTCCTACAATGAGCAGTTCTTC. It specifies CASSTSPTHSYNEQFF. The rearrangement joins TRBV6-2 or TRBV6-3 to TRBJ2-1; no clear D gene. The CDR3 covers 16 residues. Germline V gene sequence: CDR1 MNHEY, CDR2 SVGEGT. The ends were cut back, 5 bases at V and 0 bases at J, with 14 bases in the middle.

CDR3 residues: CSAPWAGTGDYEQYF. CDR3 in DNA: TGCAGTGCTCCCTGGGCCGGGACAGGGGACTACGAGCAGTACTTC. The chain is built from TRBV20-1 and TRBJ2-7; TRBD1 matches 10 bases. Germline CDR1 is DFQATT and CDR2 is SNEGSKA (reference sequence). After removal of 5 bases from V and 3 bases from J, the junction contained 10 bases not matched to a gene. This CDR3 spans 15 amino acids.

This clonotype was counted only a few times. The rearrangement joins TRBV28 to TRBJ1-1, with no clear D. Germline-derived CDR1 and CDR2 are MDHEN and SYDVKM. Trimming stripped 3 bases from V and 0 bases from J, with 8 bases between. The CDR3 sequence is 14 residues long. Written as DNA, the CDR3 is TGTGCCAGCAGTTTCCCGGGGATGAACACTGAAGCTTTCTTT. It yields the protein CASSFPGMNTEAFF.